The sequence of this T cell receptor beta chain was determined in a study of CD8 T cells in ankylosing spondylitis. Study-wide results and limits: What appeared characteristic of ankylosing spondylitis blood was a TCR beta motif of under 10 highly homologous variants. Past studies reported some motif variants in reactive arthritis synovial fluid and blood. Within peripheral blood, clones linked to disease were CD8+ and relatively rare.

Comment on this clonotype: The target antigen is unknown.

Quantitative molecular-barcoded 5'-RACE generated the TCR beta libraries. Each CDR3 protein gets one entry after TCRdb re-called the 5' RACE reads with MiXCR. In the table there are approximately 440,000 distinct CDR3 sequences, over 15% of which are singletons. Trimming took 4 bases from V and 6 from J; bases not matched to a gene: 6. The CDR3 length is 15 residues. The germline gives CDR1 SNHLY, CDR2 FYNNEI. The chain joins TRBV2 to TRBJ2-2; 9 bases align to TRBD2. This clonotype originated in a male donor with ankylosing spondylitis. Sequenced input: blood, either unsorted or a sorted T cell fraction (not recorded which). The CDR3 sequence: CASSVAGGTSGELFF. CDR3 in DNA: TGTGCCAGCAGTGTGGCGGGAGGGACTTCCGGGGAGCTGTTTTTT.